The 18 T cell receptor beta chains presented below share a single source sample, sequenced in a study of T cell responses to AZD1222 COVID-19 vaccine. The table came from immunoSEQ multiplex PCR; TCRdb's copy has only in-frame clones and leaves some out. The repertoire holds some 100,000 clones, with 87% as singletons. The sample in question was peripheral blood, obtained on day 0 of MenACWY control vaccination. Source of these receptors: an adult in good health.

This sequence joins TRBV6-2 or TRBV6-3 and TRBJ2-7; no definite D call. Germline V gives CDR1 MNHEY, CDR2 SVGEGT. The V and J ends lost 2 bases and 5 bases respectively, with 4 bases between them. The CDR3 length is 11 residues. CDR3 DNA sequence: TGTGCCAGCAGTTACGTTGACGAGCAGTACTTC. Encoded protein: CASSYVDEQYF.

The CDR3 loop is CATGTGGETQYF. The DNA of the CDR3 is TGTGCCACCGGGACAGGAGGGGAGACCCAGTACTTC. V usage is TRBV28 and J usage is TRBJ2-5, with 8 bases fitting TRBD1. With 10 bases clipped from V and 5 bases from J, the junction kept 6 bases outside the gene matches. The V gene's germline CDR1 is MDHEN and CDR2 SYDVKM. The CDR3 covers 12 residues. Based on the CDR3 plus reference TRBV28 and TRBJ2-5, the full variable domain is DVKVTQSSRYLVKRTGEKVFLECVQDMDHENMFWYRQDPGLGLRLIYFSYDVKMKEKGDIPEGYSVSREKKERFSLILESASTNQTSMYLCATGTGGETQYFGPGTRLLVL.

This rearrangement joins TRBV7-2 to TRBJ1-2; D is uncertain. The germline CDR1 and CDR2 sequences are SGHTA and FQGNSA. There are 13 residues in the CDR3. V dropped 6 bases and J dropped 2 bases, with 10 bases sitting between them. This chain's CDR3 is CASSRESNYGYTF. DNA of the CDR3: TGTGCCAGCAGTCGAGAATCCAACTATGGCTACACCTTC.

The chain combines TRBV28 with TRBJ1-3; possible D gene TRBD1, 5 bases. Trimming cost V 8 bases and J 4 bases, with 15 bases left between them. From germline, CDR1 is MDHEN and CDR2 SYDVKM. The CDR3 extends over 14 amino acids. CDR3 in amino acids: CASAPGGDGNTIYF. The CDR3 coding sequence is TGTGCCAGCGCGCCTGGGGGTGACGGAAACACCATATATTTT.

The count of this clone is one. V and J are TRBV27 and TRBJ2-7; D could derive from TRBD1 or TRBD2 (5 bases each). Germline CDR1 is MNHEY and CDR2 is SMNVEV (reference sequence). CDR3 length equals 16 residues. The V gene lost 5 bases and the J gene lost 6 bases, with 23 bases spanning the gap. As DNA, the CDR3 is TGTGCCAGCAGTCCGAGCCGAGGGACCCCCCTGCGCGAGCAGTACTTC. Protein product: CASSPSRGTPLREQYF.

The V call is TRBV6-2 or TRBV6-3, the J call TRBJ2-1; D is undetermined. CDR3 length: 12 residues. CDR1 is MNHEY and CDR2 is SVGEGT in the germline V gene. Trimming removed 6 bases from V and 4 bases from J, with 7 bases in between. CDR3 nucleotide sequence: TGTGCCAGCAGCCTCAGGTACAATGAGCAGTTCTTC. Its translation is CASSLRYNEQFF.

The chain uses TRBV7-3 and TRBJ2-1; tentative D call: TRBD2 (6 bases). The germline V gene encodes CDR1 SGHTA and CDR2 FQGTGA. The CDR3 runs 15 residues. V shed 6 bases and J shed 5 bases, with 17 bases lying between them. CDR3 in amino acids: CASSPGGESDNEQFF. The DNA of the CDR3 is TGTGCCAGCAGTCCCGGGGGTGAGAGCGACAATGAGCAGTTCTTC.

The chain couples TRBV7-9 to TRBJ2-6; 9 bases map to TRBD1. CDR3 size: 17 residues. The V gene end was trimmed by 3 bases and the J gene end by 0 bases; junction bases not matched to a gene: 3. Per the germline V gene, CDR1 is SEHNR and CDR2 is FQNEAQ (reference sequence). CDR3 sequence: CASSLGQGGSGANVLTF. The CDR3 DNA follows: TGTGCCAGCAGCTTGGGACAGGGAGGCTCTGGGGCCAACGTCCTGACTTTC.

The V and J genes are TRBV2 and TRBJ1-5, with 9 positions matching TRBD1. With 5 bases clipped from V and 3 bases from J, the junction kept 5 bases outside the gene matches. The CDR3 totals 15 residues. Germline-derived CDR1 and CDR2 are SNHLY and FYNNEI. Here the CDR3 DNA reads TGTGCCAGCAGTCTACAGGGGGCGGCCAATCAGCCCCAGCATTTT. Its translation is CASSLQGAANQPQHF.

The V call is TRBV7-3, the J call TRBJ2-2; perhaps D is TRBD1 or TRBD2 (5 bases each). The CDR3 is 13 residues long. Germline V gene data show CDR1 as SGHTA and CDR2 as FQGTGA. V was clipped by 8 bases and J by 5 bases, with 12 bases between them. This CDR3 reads CASGTRPTGELFF. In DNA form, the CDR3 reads TGTGCCAGCGGGACCAGACCTACCGGGGAGCTGTTTTTT.

The CDR3 bases are TGTGCCAGCAGTCCGTTCCGCGGTGGGGGCAATCAGCCCCAGCATTTT. Encoded protein: CASSPFRGGGNQPQHF. This chain connects TRBV27 to TRBJ1-5; D gene uncertain. Trimming shortened V by 5 bases and J by 2 bases, and 16 bases separated the two germline ends. Germline CDR1 MNHEY, CDR2 SMNVEV (reference sequence). The CDR3 is 16 residues long.

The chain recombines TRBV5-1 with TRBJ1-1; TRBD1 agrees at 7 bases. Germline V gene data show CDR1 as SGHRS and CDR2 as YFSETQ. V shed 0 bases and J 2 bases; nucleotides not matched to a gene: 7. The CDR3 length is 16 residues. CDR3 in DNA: TGCGCCAGCAGCTTGGGGAGTGGGACAGCCAACACTGAAGCTTTCTTT. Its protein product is CASSLGSGTANTEAFF.

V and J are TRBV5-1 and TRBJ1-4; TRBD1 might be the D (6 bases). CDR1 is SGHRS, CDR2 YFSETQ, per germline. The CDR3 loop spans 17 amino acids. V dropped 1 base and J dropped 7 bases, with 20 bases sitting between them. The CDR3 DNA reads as TGCGCCAGCAGCTTGAGTGGCAGGGGTGCGGAGGGTGAAAAACTGTTTTTT. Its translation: CASSLSGRGAEGEKLFF.

CDR3 protein: CASSQTWTEAFF. The CDR3 DNA reads as TGTGCCAGCAGTCAGACGTGGACTGAAGCTTTCTTT. The V and J genes are TRBV6-2 or TRBV6-3 and TRBJ1-1; D is undetermined. The CDR3 is 12 residues long. V dropped 5 bases and J dropped 5 bases, with 9 bases sitting between them. Germline CDR1 reads MNHEY; CDR2 reads SVGEGT.

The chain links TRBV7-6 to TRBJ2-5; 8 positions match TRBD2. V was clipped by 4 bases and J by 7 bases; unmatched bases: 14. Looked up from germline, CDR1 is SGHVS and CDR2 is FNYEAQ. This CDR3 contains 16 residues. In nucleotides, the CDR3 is TGTGCCAGCAGCTCACCGACTACTAGCGGTCAGGGGACCCAGTACTTC. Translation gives CASSSPTTSGQGTQYF.

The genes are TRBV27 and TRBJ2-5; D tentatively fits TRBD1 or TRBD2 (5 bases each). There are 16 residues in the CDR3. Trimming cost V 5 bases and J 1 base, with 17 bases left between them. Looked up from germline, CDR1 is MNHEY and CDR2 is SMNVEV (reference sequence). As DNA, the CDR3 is TGTGCCAGCAGTCTAGGGACGGCCCCCCGCCAAGAGACCCAGTACTTC. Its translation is CASSLGTAPRQETQYF.

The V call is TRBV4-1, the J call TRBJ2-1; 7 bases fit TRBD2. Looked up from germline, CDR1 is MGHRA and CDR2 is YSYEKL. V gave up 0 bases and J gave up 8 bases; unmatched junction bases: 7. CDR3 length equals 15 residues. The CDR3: CASSQDRGVRHEQFF. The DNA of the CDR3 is TGCGCCAGCAGCCAAGATCGGGGGGTGAGGCATGAGCAGTTCTTC.

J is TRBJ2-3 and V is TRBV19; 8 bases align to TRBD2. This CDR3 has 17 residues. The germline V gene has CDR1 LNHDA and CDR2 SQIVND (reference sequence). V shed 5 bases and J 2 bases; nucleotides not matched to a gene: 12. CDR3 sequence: CASSSGRGVPTTDTQYF. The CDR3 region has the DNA TGTGCCAGTAGTTCTGGGCGGGGGGTTCCCACCACAGATACGCAGTATTTT. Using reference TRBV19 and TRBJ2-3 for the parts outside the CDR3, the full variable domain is DGGITQSPKYLFRKEGQNVTLSCEQNLNHDAMYWYRQDPGQGLRLIYYSQIVNDFQKGDIAEGYSVSREKKESFPLTVTSAQKNPTAFYLCASSSGRGVPTTDTQYFGPGTRLTVL.